The 32 T cell receptor beta chains listed next were all sequenced from one sample in a study of OX40 agonist ivuxolimab in advanced cancers. The assay was immunoSEQ multiplex PCR, and TCRdb's table has in-frame clones only and misses some. This sample yields about 79,000 clones, of which 88% are seen a single time; about 4% belongs to the top ten. Source: CD4+ or CD8+ T cells sorted from blood, taken in a trial of the OX40 agonist ivuxolimab. These receptors all stem from an adult with an advanced solid tumor such as melanoma, head and neck, liver or kidney cancer.

In this sample, this clone turned up a few times. The rearrangement links TRBV18 to TRBJ2-7; 8 positions agree with TRBD2. V shed 5 bases and J 3 bases; nucleotides not matched to a gene: 6. The CDR3 has 14 amino acids. Germline CDR1 is KGHSH and CDR2 is LQKENI. CDR3 sequence reads: CASSAPGLVYEQYF. The DNA for the CDR3 is TGTGCCAGCTCAGCGCCGGGACTAGTCTACGAGCAGTACTTC. Full variable domain (missing parts from reference TRBV18 and TRBJ2-7): NAGVMQNPRHLVRRRGQEARLRCSPMKGHSHVYWYRQLPEEGLKFMVYLQKENIIDESGMPKERFSAEFPKEGPSILRIQQVVRGDSAAYFCASSAPGLVYEQYFGPGTRLTVT.

The gene calls are TRBV7-8 and TRBJ2-4; D remains ambiguous. Germline V gene lookup returns CDR1 SGHVS and CDR2 FQNEAQ. Trimming took 8 bases from V and 8 from J, leaving 16 bases between them. This CDR3 has 13 amino acids. CDR3 DNA sequence: TGTGCCAGCGGGAAGACCCCCGAGGACATTCAGTACTTC. It specifies CASGKTPEDIQYF.

This sequence joins TRBV2 and TRBJ2-1; 8 nucleotides line up with TRBD2. CDR1 and CDR2 from the germline V gene are SNHLY and FYNNEI. The V gene end was trimmed by 6 bases and the J gene end by 7 bases; junction bases not matched to a gene: 5. The CDR3 extends over 13 amino acids. The CDR3 protein is CASSKSGGNEQFF. For the CDR3, the DNA is TGTGCCAGCAGCAAGAGCGGGGGTAATGAGCAGTTCTTC.

In its sample, this clone was seen once. This chain joins TRBV7-2 and TRBJ2-7; D is perhaps TRBD1 (5 bases). Looked up from germline, CDR1 is SGHTA and CDR2 is FQGNSA. V shed 7 bases and J shed 4 bases, with 17 bases lying between them. The CDR3 totals 14 residues. The CDR3 DNA follows: TGTGCCAGCAAAGTTCGTCAGGGCGTATACGAGCAGTACTTC. It specifies CASKVRQGVYEQYF.

V and J are TRBV5-6 and TRBJ1-2; the D is unclear. Trimming removed 0 bases from V and 5 bases from J, with 11 bases in between. The CDR3 has 14 residues. Germline values: CDR1 SGHDT, CDR2 YYEEEE. The CDR3 protein is CASSLATPPYGYTF. CDR3 bases: TGTGCCAGCAGCTTGGCCACACCTCCTTATGGCTACACCTTC.

V gene TRBV29-1 combines with J gene TRBJ1-2; D possibly corresponds to TRBD1 (5 bases). CDR3 length: 14 amino acids. Germline loops: CDR1 SQVTM, CDR2 ANQGSEA. V lost 8 bases and J 0 bases, leaving 16 bases between the germline ends. The CDR3 reads CSISRDLANYGYTF. The CDR3 coding sequence is TGCAGCATCTCCCGGGACCTAGCTAACTATGGCTACACCTTC. Filled out from reference TRBV29-1 and TRBJ1-2, the complete variable domain reads SAVISQKPSRDICQRGTSLTIQCQVDSQVTMMFWYRQQPGQSLTLIATANQGSEATYESGFVIDKFPISRPNLTFSTLTVSNMSPEDSSIYLCSISRDLANYGYTFGSGTRLTVV.

This clone has only a few counts. This CDR3 reads CASSQDPSGGFYEQYF. CDR3 coding DNA: TGCGCCAGCAGCCAAGATCCTAGCGGGGGATTCTACGAGCAGTACTTC. The chain carries TRBV4-1 and TRBJ2-7, with 10 bases that match TRBD2. The trim removed 0 bases at V and 3 bases at J, leaving 5 bases unmatched. This CDR3 comprises 16 residues. CDR1 and CDR2 from the germline V gene are MGHRA and YSYEKL.

V and J are TRBV6-1 and TRBJ2-1; D is ambiguous. V lost 2 bases, J lost 7 bases, and 9 bases lay in between. In germline, CDR1 is MNHNS, CDR2 SASEGT. This CDR3 region has 13 residues. The DNA for the CDR3 is TGTGCCAGCAGTGAAACGGCGCGGAATGAGCAGTTCTTC. Its protein product is CASSETARNEQFF.

V is TRBV6-1 and J is TRBJ1-5; TRBD1 is a possible D gene (5 bases). The CDR3 has 15 amino acids. V lost 6 bases and J lost 6, with 18 bases in between. The germline CDR1 and CDR2 sequences are MNHNS and SASEGT. The CDR3 loop reads CASSQNGAQGQPQHF. The DNA of the CDR3 is TGTGCCAGCAGCCAAAACGGGGCCCAGGGTCAGCCCCAGCATTTT.

The chain joins TRBV18 to TRBJ2-7; 9 bases fit TRBD2. V shed 2 bases, J shed 2 bases, and the junction held 4 bases outside the gene matches. Per germline, CDR1 KGHSH and CDR2 LQKENI. The CDR3 is 15 amino acids. CDR3 sequence reads: CASSPSSGNPYEQYF. The CDR3 nucleotides are TGTGCCAGCTCACCATCTAGCGGGAACCCCTACGAGCAGTACTTC.

The chain is built from TRBV4-2 and TRBJ2-3; TRBD2 agrees at 11 bases. The CDR3 extends over 18 amino acids. The V gene end was trimmed by 0 bases and the J gene end by 2 bases; junction bases not matched to a gene: 7. CDR1 and CDR2 from the germline V gene are LGHNA and YNFKEQ. The CDR3 region has the DNA TGTGCCAGCAGCCAAGATCTGTCTAGCGGGAGGAACACAGATACGCAGTATTTT. Translating it yields CASSQDLSSGRNTDTQYF.

The genes are TRBV2 and TRBJ2-5; 9 nucleotides line up with TRBD1. This CDR3 has 15 residues. CDR1 and CDR2 from the germline V gene are SNHLY and FYNNEI. V was pared by 6 bases and J by 5 bases, with 10 bases of the junction left unmatched. This CDR3 reads CASSLQGAGQETQYF. The CDR3 DNA reads TGTGCCAGCAGCTTACAGGGGGCTGGACAGGAGACCCAGTACTTC.

The rearrangement links TRBV5-4 to TRBJ2-7, with TRBD2 matching 10 bases. CDR3 length: 15 amino acids. The germline gives CDR1 SGHNT, CDR2 YYREEE (reference sequence). The V and J ends lost 2 bases and 3 bases, in that order; junction bases with no gene match: 5. This CDR3 is CASSFGLAGDYEQYF. CDR3 sequence (DNA): TGTGCCAGCAGCTTCGGTCTAGCGGGAGACTACGAGCAGTACTTC. Together with reference TRBV5-4 and TRBJ2-7, the CDR3 gives the full variable domain: ETGVTQSPTHLIKTRGQQVTLRCSSQSGHNTVSWYQQALGQGPQFIFQYYREEENGRGNFPPRFSGLQFPNYSSELNVNALELDDSALYLCASSFGLAGDYEQYFGPGTRLTVT.

This chain uses TRBV7-2 with TRBJ2-1, with D unclear. CDR1 is SGHTA, CDR2 FQGNSA, per germline. The CDR3 runs to 11 residues. Trimming shortened V by 3 bases and J by 4 bases, and 1 base separated the two germline ends. CDR3: CASSFYNEQFF. For the CDR3, the DNA is TGTGCCAGCAGCTTTTACAATGAGCAGTTCTTC.

This CDR3 is CASSQDHRNTEAFF. The CDR3 nucleotides read TGCGCCAGCAGCCAAGATCACAGAAACACTGAAGCTTTCTTT. V gene TRBV4-1 combines with J gene TRBJ1-1, with unresolved D. Germline V gives CDR1 MGHRA, CDR2 YSYEKL. The CDR3 consists of 14 residues. The ends were cut back, 0 bases at V and 2 bases at J, with 7 bases in the middle.

The V gene is TRBV19, the J gene TRBJ1-5; 7 bases fit TRBD1. Germline V lookup: CDR1 LNHDA, CDR2 SQIVND (reference sequence). This CDR3 has 13 residues. The ends lost 5 bases at V and 8 bases at J; junction bases unmatched: 6. CDR3 DNA sequence: TGTGCCAGTAGTGTAGGGGGCGGGGAGCCCCAGCATTTT. Protein product: CASSVGGGEPQHF.

This clone showed up just a few times. The chain employs TRBV29-1 and TRBJ2-5; 15 positions agree with TRBD2. The CDR3 covers 18 residues. The germline V gene encodes CDR1 SQVTM and CDR2 ANQGSEA. The V gene end was trimmed by 2 bases and the J gene end by 0 bases; junction bases not matched to a gene: 7. CDR3 sequence (DNA): TGCAGCGTTGAATCCCGGACTAGCGGGAGGGGGTACCAAGAGACCCAGTACTTC. Translated: CSVESRTSGRGYQETQYF.

The chain has TRBV11-2 and TRBJ1-1; the D gene is possibly TRBD1 (5 bases). Per the germline V gene, CDR1 is SGHAT and CDR2 is FQNNGV. The V and J ends lost 5 bases and 2 bases respectively, with 12 bases between them. This CDR3 is 14 amino acids long. The CDR3 reads CASSVGQGNTEAFF. CDR3 nucleotide sequence: TGTGCCAGCAGCGTCGGGCAGGGCAACACTGAAGCTTTCTTT.

The rearrangement uses TRBV2 and TRBJ2-1; 8 bases agree with TRBD2. This CDR3 region has 14 residues. The V gene's germline CDR1 is SNHLY and CDR2 FYNNEI. Trimming removed 7 bases from V and 7 bases from J; junction bases left unmatched: 9. The chain's CDR3 is CASTRPGGVNEQFF. CDR3 nucleotides: TGTGCCAGCACCCGACCCGGGGGGGTGAATGAGCAGTTCTTC.

The chain has TRBV6-1 and TRBJ1-5, with TRBD1 matching 9 bases. Germline V lookup: CDR1 MNHNS, CDR2 SASEGT. V shed 0 bases, J shed 0 bases, and the junction held 6 bases outside the gene matches. The CDR3 is 18 residues long. CDR3 protein: CASSEALQGAYSNQPQHF. The CDR3 DNA follows: TGTGCCAGCAGTGAAGCGCTACAGGGGGCCTATAGCAATCAGCCCCAGCATTTT.

The J gene is TRBJ2-1, the V gene TRBV7-9, with 10 positions matching TRBD2. The V segment lost 3 bases and the J segment 2 bases; nucleotides outside the gene matches: 1. CDR1 SEHNR and CDR2 FQNEAQ come from the germline V gene (reference sequence). There are 15 residues in the CDR3. CDR3 bases: TGTGCCAGCAGCTTTGGACTAGCGGCCTACAATGAGCAGTTCTTC. Amino acid sequence: CASSFGLAAYNEQFF.

The chain couples TRBV5-1 to TRBJ2-3; TRBD2 matches at 9 bases. The trim removed 4 bases at V and 4 bases at J, leaving 4 bases unmatched. This CDR3 region has 14 residues. The germline CDR1 and CDR2 sequences are SGHRS and YFSETQ. The CDR3 bases are TGCGCCAGCAGCGATAGCGGGAGCGCAGATACGCAGTATTTT. Amino acid sequence: CASSDSGSADTQYF.

J is TRBJ1-2 and V is TRBV30, with D perhaps TRBD1 (5 bases). Trimming shortened V by 2 bases and J by 8 bases, and 18 bases separated the two germline ends. The CDR3 runs 14 residues. The germline CDR1 and CDR2 sequences are GTSNPN and SVGIG (reference sequence). This chain's CDR3 is CAWSSPGPTMGYTF. The CDR3 coding sequence is TGTGCCTGGAGTTCTCCGGGACCTACCATGGGCTACACCTTC.

V is TRBV14 and J is TRBJ1-1; weak D call: TRBD1 (6 bases). From germline, CDR1 is SGHDN and CDR2 FVKESK. V was trimmed by 3 bases and J by 5 bases, leaving 16 bases between them. The CDR3 covers 15 residues. The CDR3 here is CASSQIAGVATEAFF. The CDR3, as DNA: TGTGCCAGCAGCCAGATAGCAGGGGTTGCTACTGAAGCTTTCTTT.

This clone has a single count. This chain's CDR3 is CAWSHGAFYEQYF. CDR3 bases: TGTGCCTGGAGTCATGGGGCCTTCTACGAGCAGTACTTC. The V gene is TRBV30, the J gene TRBJ2-7; weak D call: TRBD1 (5 bases). The V gene lost 2 bases and the J gene lost 3 bases, with 11 bases spanning the gap. CDR1 GTSNPN and CDR2 SVGIG come from the germline V gene (reference sequence). This CDR3 spans 13 amino acids.

This clone occurred once. This chain connects TRBV11-3 to TRBJ2-1; D is possibly TRBD1 (5 bases). Trimming took 1 base from V and 8 from J, leaving 12 bases between them. From germline, CDR1 is SGHNT and CDR2 YENEEA. The CDR3 is 14 residues long. CDR3 sequence: CASSLGGANDEQFF. The CDR3 bases are TGTGCCAGCAGCTTAGGGGGCGCGAACGATGAGCAGTTCTTC.

This clone came up once. J is TRBJ2-1 and V is TRBV28, with TRBD2 matching 7 bases. This CDR3 contains 15 residues. The germline gives CDR1 MDHEN, CDR2 SYDVKM. Trimming cost V 2 bases and J 5 bases; bases outside gene matches: 6. CDR3 region: CASSLVAAGNNEQFF. CDR3 coding DNA: TGTGCCAGCAGTTTAGTGGCAGCGGGGAACAATGAGCAGTTCTTC. Drawing the rest from reference TRBV28 and TRBJ2-1, the complete variable domain is DVKVTQSSRYLVKRTGEKVFLECVQDMDHENMFWYRQDPGLGLRLIYFSYDVKMKEKGDIPEGYSVSREKKERFSLILESASTNQTSMYLCASSLVAAGNNEQFFGPGTRLTVL.

This clone occurred a few times. This chain connects TRBV5-1 to TRBJ1-5, with TRBD1 as a possible D gene (6 bases). In germline, CDR1 is SGHRS, CDR2 YFSETQ. V was pared by 4 bases and J by 1 base, with 9 bases between. The CDR3 loop spans 14 amino acids. The CDR3 DNA is TGCGCCAGCAGCCAAGGGGGGAGCAATCAGCCCCAGCATTTT. Its translation is CASSQGGSNQPQHF.

The chain links TRBV7-2 to TRBJ2-5, with D possibly TRBD1 on 5 matching bases. CDR3 length: 15 residues. V was shortened by 5 bases and J by 3 bases, with 16 bases between the two germline ends. The germline gives CDR1 SGHTA, CDR2 FQGNSA. The chain's CDR3 is CASSPTWTRKETQYF. The DNA of the CDR3 is TGTGCCAGCAGCCCCACCTGGACACGTAAAGAGACCCAGTACTTC.

V and J are TRBV11-3 and TRBJ2-5; 7 bases match TRBD1. The CDR3 is 15 residues long. Germline CDR1 SGHNT, CDR2 YENEEA. V was clipped by 5 bases and J by 0 bases; unmatched bases: 6. The CDR3 spells CASSTGDRDQETQYF. The CDR3 DNA sequence: TGTGCCAGCAGCACAGGAGACAGGGACCAAGAGACCCAGTACTTC. Full variable domain (remainder filled in from reference TRBV11-3 and TRBJ2-5): EAGVVQSPRYKIIEKKQPVAFWCNPISGHNTLYWYLQNLGQGPELLIRYENEEAVDDSQLPKDRFSAERLKGVDSTLKIQPAELGDSAVYLCASSTGDRDQETQYFGPGTRLLVL.

The chain carries TRBV6-1 and TRBJ1-1; a possible D gene is TRBD1 (5 bases). The germline V and J ends were trimmed by 2 bases and 4 bases, with 14 bases remaining between them. The CDR3 consists of 15 residues. Germline CDR1 and CDR2: MNHNS and SASEGT. The CDR3 sequence is CASSESWLGGTEAFF. CDR3 DNA: TGTGCCAGCAGTGAATCCTGGCTTGGGGGCACTGAAGCTTTCTTT.

This clone was counted between two and nine times. CDR3 sequence: CASSVREGLAGEQFF. DNA for the CDR3: TGCGCCAGCAGTGTCCGGGAGGGCCTAGCGGGCGAGCAGTTCTTC. V gene TRBV10-2 combines with J gene TRBJ2-1; 8 bases fit TRBD2. The V gene's germline CDR1 is WSHSY and CDR2 SAAADI. This CDR3 has 15 residues. With 4 bases clipped from V and 10 bases from J, the junction kept 12 bases outside the gene matches.